These 14 T cell receptor beta chains were all obtained from the same sample, sequenced in a study of identical twins. One entry per CDR3 protein, called by TCRdb with MiXCR from the 5' RACE reads. The sample comprises about 450,000 distinct CDR3 sequences, roughly 18% of which are singletons, and 12% rests with the top ten. The specimen was naive T cells sorted from blood. All receptors derive from a man in his forties or fifties in good health.

This clonotype was detected many times. The V call is TRBV27, the J call TRBJ2-7; possibly TRBD2 for D (5 bases). Per germline, CDR1 MNHEY and CDR2 SMNVEV (reference sequence). The CDR3 consists of 15 residues. Trimming removed 6 bases at V and 4 bases at J, with 19 bases between. CDR3 in amino acids: CASSPPGGRRYEQYF. The CDR3 nucleotides are TGTGCCAGCAGCCCACCTGGTGGGAGAAGGTACGAGCAGTACTTC.

The chain links TRBV6-5 to TRBJ1-1; 9 nucleotides line up with TRBD1. The ends lost 4 bases at V and 1 base at J; junction bases unmatched: 4. CDR3 size: 15 residues. The germline V gene encodes CDR1 MNHEY and CDR2 SVGAGI. In DNA, the CDR3 is TGTGCCAGCAGTTTGACAGGGGGTAGGAACACTGAAGCTTTCTTT. As protein: CASSLTGGRNTEAFF.

The chain carries TRBV27 and TRBJ2-7, with D possibly TRBD2 on 5 matching bases. Trimming removed 7 bases from V and 2 bases from J, with 15 bases in between. This CDR3 is 14 amino acids long. Germline-derived CDR1 and CDR2 are MNHEY and SMNVEV (reference sequence). CDR3 loop: CASKALDSTYEQYF. CDR3 DNA sequence: TGTGCCAGCAAAGCCCTGGACTCGACCTACGAGCAGTACTTC.

The chain combines TRBV4-3 with TRBJ2-1; 12 positions match TRBD2. Germline values: CDR1 LGHNA, CDR2 YSLEER. After removal of 4 bases from V and 7 bases from J, the junction contained 11 bases not matched to a gene. This CDR3 has 17 amino acids. In DNA, the CDR3 is TGCGCCAGCAGCCCCCGGGCTAGCGGGGGGGCCAGGAATGAGCAGTTCTTC. The encoded protein is CASSPRASGGARNEQFF.

This clonotype was recorded a few times. The rearrangement uses TRBV6-2 or TRBV6-3 and TRBJ1-1; no clear D. CDR1 is MNHEY and CDR2 is SVGEGT in the germline V gene. The CDR3 has 12 amino acids. V lost 6 bases and J 1 base, leaving 6 bases between the germline ends. DNA for the CDR3: TGTGCCAGCAGAGCCCCGAACACTGAAGCTTTCTTT. Encoded protein: CASRAPNTEAFF.

Of note for this clonotype: One junction end does not reproduce the germline sequence, and a read error may be involved. The gene calls are TRBV10-3 and TRBJ2-7, with D uncertain. The CDR3 length is 13 residues. CDR1 ENHRY and CDR2 SYGVKD come from the germline V gene. The CDR3 loop reads CAVRPVQAHEQYF. CDR3 bases: TGTGCCGTCAGGCCAGTGCAGGCCCACGAGCAGTACTTC.

The chain carries TRBV6-5 and TRBJ2-2, with D hard to call. There are 14 residues in the CDR3. Germline V gene lookup returns CDR1 MNHEY and CDR2 SVGAGI. Trimming stripped 0 bases from V and 5 bases from J, with 7 bases between. The CDR3 DNA reads as TGTGCCAGCAGTTACTCAGAGAAGACCGGGGAGCTGTTTTTT. Amino acids: CASSYSEKTGELFF.

The chain uses TRBV7-9 and TRBJ1-1, with TRBD1 matching over 7 bases. The CDR3 length is 16 residues. V lost 4 bases, J lost 3 bases, and 11 bases stayed unmatched. From germline, CDR1 is SEHNR and CDR2 FQNEAQ (reference sequence). This CDR3 is CASSYNRDREDTEAFF. The CDR3 nucleotides are TGTGCCAGCAGCTATAACCGAGACAGGGAAGACACTGAAGCTTTCTTT.

Details on this clonotype: This clone may be a read error of a much larger clone one base away. This chain links TRBV27 with TRBJ1-2, with 7 nucleotides matching TRBD1. This CDR3 is built from 13 residues. V shed 6 bases, J shed 4 bases, and the junction held 5 bases outside the gene matches. The V gene's germline CDR1 is MNHEY and CDR2 SMNVEV (reference sequence). CDR3 sequence reads: CASSPGQPYGYTF. The CDR3 region has the DNA TGTGCCAGCAGCCCGGGACAGCCCTATGGCTACACCTTC.

This clonotype was seen at least ten times. This sequence joins TRBV5-1 and TRBJ2-1; no clear D gene. The V end lost 1 base, the J end lost 1 base, and 9 bases lay between the germline ends. The V gene's germline CDR1 is SGHRS and CDR2 YFSETQ. The CDR3 runs 15 residues. In DNA, the CDR3 is TGCGCCAGCAGCTTGTCAATATCGTCCTACAATGAGCAGTTCTTC. It translates to CASSLSISSYNEQFF.

J is TRBJ2-1 and V is TRBV7-6; D not resolved. The CDR3 contains 16 residues. Per germline, CDR1 SGHVS and CDR2 FNYEAQ. Trimming took 5 bases from V and 2 from J, leaving 16 bases between them. The CDR3 coding sequence is TGTGCCAGCAGCCCAGGACCAATCCATCCCTACAATGAGCAGTTCTTC. Residues: CASSPGPIHPYNEQFF.

This sequence joins TRBV5-1 and TRBJ2-7; D may match TRBD1 or TRBD2 (5 bases each). V lost 5 bases, J lost 5 bases, and 17 bases lay in between. Germline V gene lookup returns CDR1 SGHRS and CDR2 YFSETQ. The CDR3 has 14 residues. CDR3 loop: CASSGGSRFNEQYF. CDR3 nucleotide sequence: TGCGCCAGCAGTGGGGGTTCCCGATTTAACGAGCAGTACTTC.

This clonotype was detected a few times. CDR3 DNA sequence: TGTGCCAGCAGCCCCCGGCAGGCTTCCTACGAGCAGTACTTC. It encodes CASSPRQASYEQYF. The chain combines TRBV7-2 with TRBJ2-7; D gene uncertain. Germline CDR1 and CDR2: SGHTA and FQGNSA. The V gene lost 5 bases and the J gene lost 1 base, with 12 bases spanning the gap. CDR3 length: 14 residues. Together with reference TRBV7-2 and TRBJ2-7, the CDR3 gives the full variable domain: GAGVSQSPSNKVTEKGKDVELRCDPISGHTALYWYRQSLGQGLEFLIYFQGNSAPDKSGLPSDRFSAERTGGSVSTLTIQRTQQEDSAVYLCASSPRQASYEQYFGPGTRLTVT.

The chain uses TRBV6-1 and TRBJ2-7; 11 bases line up with TRBD2. The CDR3 totals 15 residues. The trim removed 4 bases at V and 2 bases at J, leaving 4 bases unmatched. From germline, CDR1 is MNHNS and CDR2 SASEGT. The CDR3 coding sequence is TGTGCCAGCAGTGGCACTAGCGGGGGCCCCTACGAGCAGTACTTC. It is translated as CASSGTSGGPYEQYF.